This passage covers 13 T cell receptor beta chains from one sample sequenced in a study of T cells in Graves' hyperthyroidism and ophthalmopathy. Researchers took RNA transcripts and amplified the TCR beta CDR3 regions from them. In the first-round RT-PCR of the TCR CDR3, the HTBI primer set was used. TCRdb re-called the multiplex PCR reads through MiXCR, storing one row per CDR3 protein. Of some 300,000 distinct CDR3 sequences listed, roughly 13% are singletons. The sequencing input was blood. The source is a middle-aged woman with Graves' hyperthyroidism.

V usage is TRBV3-1 and J usage is TRBJ1-6; D perhaps matches TRBD1 (6 bases). Germline V gene data show CDR1 as LGHDT and CDR2 as YNNKEL (reference sequence). The ends were cut back, 4 bases at V and 6 bases at J, with 13 bases in the middle. The CDR3 loop spans 15 amino acids. The CDR3 is CASSPARQVNSPLHF. CDR3 sequence (DNA): TGTGCCAGCAGCCCTGCGAGACAGGTTAATTCACCCCTCCACTTT.

Ten or more counts support this clonotype. This chain links TRBV12-3 or TRBV12-4 with TRBJ1-6; D is uncertain. V lost 6 bases and J lost 10, with 16 bases in between. CDR3 length: 14 residues. In DNA form, the CDR3 reads TGTGCCAGCAGCCCCCGGCGGGGTAACTCACCCCTCCACTTT. It yields the protein CASSPRRGNSPLHF.

This clonotype was found many times. The chain combines TRBV12-3 or TRBV12-4 with TRBJ1-6; TRBD1 aligns across 8 bases. This CDR3 contains 13 residues. V dropped 3 bases and J dropped 8; count of bases not matched to a gene: 0. The CDR3 sequence is CASSLTGDSPLHF. The CDR3 coding sequence is TGTGCCAGCAGTTTGACAGGGGATTCACCCCTCCACTTT.

This clonotype was seen many times. This rearrangement joins TRBV7-2 to TRBJ2-3; D possibly corresponds to TRBD2 (6 bases). Trimming removed 6 bases at V and 2 bases at J, with 15 bases between. Looked up from germline, CDR1 is SGHTA and CDR2 is FQGNSA. This CDR3 comprises 15 residues. The CDR3 protein is CASRSSAGITDTQYF. The CDR3 nucleotides read TGTGCCAGCAGGTCCTCGGCGGGGATCACAGATACGCAGTATTTT.

This clonotype has ten or more counts. The chain joins TRBV6-1 to TRBJ2-1; 13 nucleotides line up with TRBD2. Per the germline V gene, CDR1 is MNHNS and CDR2 is SASEGT. This CDR3 is built from 15 residues. Trimming removed 5 bases from V and 9 bases from J; junction bases left unmatched: 7. CDR3 residues: CASSMGLAGRGEQFF. The DNA for the CDR3 is TGTGCCAGCAGTATGGGACTAGCGGGGCGGGGTGAGCAGTTCTTC.

As concerns this clonotype: A much larger clone differs by one base, so this may be a read error. The chain carries TRBV5-8 and TRBJ2-2; 7 bases fit TRBD2. The CDR3 sequence is 16 residues long. Germline V lookup: CDR1 SGHTS, CDR2 YDEGEE. The CDR3: CTSRIEAGVLHGELFF. DNA of the CDR3: TGTACCAGCAGGATAGAGGCGGGAGTGCTTCACGGGGAGCTGTTTTTT.

The sample holds many counts of this clonotype. This rearrangement joins TRBV20-1 to TRBJ2-1; 11 nucleotides align to TRBD2. The CDR3 extends over 14 amino acids. Per the germline V gene, CDR1 is DFQATT and CDR2 is SNEGSKA (reference sequence). V shed 0 bases, J shed 10 bases, and the junction held 5 bases outside the gene matches. CDR3 in amino acids: CSARDTSGSGEQFF. In nucleotides, the CDR3 is TGCAGTGCTAGAGATACTAGCGGGAGCGGCGAGCAGTTCTTC.

This clonotype appeared many times. This CDR3 is CASSFKGRNYGYTF. DNA for the CDR3: TGTGCCAGCAGCTTCAAAGGGCGAAACTATGGCTACACCTTC. J is TRBJ1-2 and V is TRBV5-6; D is uncertain. Germline V gene data show CDR1 as SGHDT and CDR2 as YYEEEE. V dropped 2 bases and J dropped 2 bases, with 10 bases sitting between them. This CDR3 has 14 residues.

V is TRBV29-1 and J is TRBJ1-3; D is ambiguous. The CDR3 is 14 residues long. Trimming shortened V by 4 bases and J by 2 bases, and 12 bases separated the two germline ends. The germline CDR1 and CDR2 sequences are SQVTM and ANQGSEA. The CDR3 reads CSVAKLQTGNTIYF. CDR3 bases: TGCAGCGTTGCTAAACTTCAGACTGGAAACACCATATATTTT.

V is TRBV5-5 and J is TRBJ2-7; D ambiguous. The V gene's germline CDR1 is SGHKS and CDR2 YYEKEE (reference sequence). The CDR3 covers 13 residues. The V gene lost 4 bases and the J gene lost 0 bases, with 8 bases spanning the gap. In nucleotides, the CDR3 is TGTGCCAGCAGCCCGGCCAGCTCCTACGAGCAGTACTTC. It codes for CASSPASSYEQYF.

Only a few counts were recorded for this clonotype. The chain combines TRBV18 with TRBJ2-6, with D uncertain. CDR1 is KGHSH and CDR2 is LQKENI in the germline V gene. The CDR3 sequence is 16 residues long. V gave up 6 bases and J gave up 0 bases, with 12 bases separating them. DNA of the CDR3: TGTGCCAGCTCTCCGGTACGCCTCTCTGGGGCCAACGTCCTGACTTTC. As protein: CASSPVRLSGANVLTF.

The J gene is TRBJ2-3, the V gene TRBV3-1; 7 nucleotides match TRBD2. Germline assignment: CDR1 LGHDT and CDR2 YNNKEL (reference sequence). CDR3 length equals 15 residues. The trim removed 4 bases at V and 2 bases at J, leaving 6 bases unmatched. CDR3: CASSPRLALTDTQYF. For the CDR3, the DNA is TGTGCCAGCAGCCCGCGACTAGCCCTCACAGATACGCAGTATTTT.

This clonotype was recorded a few times. The chain links TRBV5-6 to TRBJ1-5; D possibly corresponds to TRBD1 (6 bases). V lost 2 bases to trimming and J lost 2 bases, with 11 bases between them. The length of the CDR3 is 15 residues. The germline V gene has CDR1 SGHDT and CDR2 YYEEEE. The CDR3 spells CASSLSGAGNQPQHF. CDR3 bases: TGTGCCAGCAGCTTATCAGGGGCCGGCAATCAGCCCCAGCATTTT.